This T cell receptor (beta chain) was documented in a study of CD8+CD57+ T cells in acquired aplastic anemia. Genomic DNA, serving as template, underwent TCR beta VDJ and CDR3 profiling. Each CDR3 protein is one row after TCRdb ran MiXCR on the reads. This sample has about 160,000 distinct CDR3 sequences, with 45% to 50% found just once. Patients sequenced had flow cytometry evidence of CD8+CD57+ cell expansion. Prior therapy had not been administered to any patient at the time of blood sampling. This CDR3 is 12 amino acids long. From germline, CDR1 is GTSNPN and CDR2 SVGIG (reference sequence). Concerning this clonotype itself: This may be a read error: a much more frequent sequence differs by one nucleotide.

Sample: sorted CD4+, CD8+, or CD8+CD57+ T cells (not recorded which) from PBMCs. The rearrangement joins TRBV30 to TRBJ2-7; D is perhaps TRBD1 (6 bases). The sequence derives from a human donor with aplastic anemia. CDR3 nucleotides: TGTGCCTGGAGTCGGGACAACTACGAGCGGTACTTC. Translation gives CAWSRDNYERYF.